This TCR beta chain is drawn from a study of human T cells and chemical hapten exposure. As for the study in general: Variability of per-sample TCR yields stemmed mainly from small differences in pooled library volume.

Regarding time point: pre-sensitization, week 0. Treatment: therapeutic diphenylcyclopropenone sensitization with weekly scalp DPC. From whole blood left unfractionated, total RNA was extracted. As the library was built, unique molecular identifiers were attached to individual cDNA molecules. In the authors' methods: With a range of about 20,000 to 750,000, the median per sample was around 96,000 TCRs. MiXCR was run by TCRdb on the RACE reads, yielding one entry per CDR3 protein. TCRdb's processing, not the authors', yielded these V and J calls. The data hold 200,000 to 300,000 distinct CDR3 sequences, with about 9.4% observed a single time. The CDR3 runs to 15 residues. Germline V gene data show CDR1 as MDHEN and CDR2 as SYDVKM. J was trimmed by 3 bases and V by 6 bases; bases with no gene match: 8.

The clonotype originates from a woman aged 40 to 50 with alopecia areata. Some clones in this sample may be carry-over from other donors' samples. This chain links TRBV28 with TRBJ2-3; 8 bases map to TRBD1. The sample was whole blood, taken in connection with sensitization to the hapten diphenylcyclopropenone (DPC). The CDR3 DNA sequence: TGTGCCAGCAGGTCAGGACAGGGAAGGACAGATACGCAGTATTTT. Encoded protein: CASRSGQGRTDTQYF.